The 10 T cell receptor beta chains reported below all come from one sample, sequenced in a study of regulatory T cells in long-lasting Graves disease. Stated time point: persistent/refractory GD, antithyroid drugs over 5 years with positive TRAb. Following extraction of RNA from PBMCs, that RNA was used to make the TCR library. Construction of the TCR beta libraries employed iRepertoire HTBI primers in conjunction with Arm-PCR of CDR3 regions. One entry per CDR3 protein results from TCRdb running MiXCR on the multiplex PCR reads. The data show about 470,000 distinct CDR3 sequences, with less than 25% seen just once and over 7.5% held by the top ten. The material sequenced was peripheral blood mononuclear cells (PBMCs), taken when the disease was refractory, from a patient treated with antithyroid drugs. These TCRs come from a female donor with Graves disease.

This clonotype has a handful of counts. The chain joins TRBV28 to TRBJ2-7; 7 positions match TRBD1. Germline CDR1 MDHEN, CDR2 SYDVKM. With 7 bases clipped from V and 10 bases from J, the junction kept 10 bases outside the gene matches. The length of the CDR3 is 12 residues. This CDR3 is CASTLTGTVQYF. CDR3 DNA: TGTGCCAGCACCCTCACGGGGACAGTTCAGTACTTC. Together with reference TRBV28 and TRBJ2-7, the CDR3 gives the full variable domain: DVKVTQSSRYLVKRTGEKVFLECVQDMDHENMFWYRQDPGLGLRLIYFSYDVKMKEKGDIPEGYSVSREKKERFSLILESASTNQTSMYLCASTLTGTVQYFGPGTRLTVT.

A few counts support this clonotype. This rearrangement joins TRBV7-2 to TRBJ2-7, with 14 positions matching TRBD2. V dropped 5 bases and J dropped 5; count of bases not matched to a gene: 5. The length of the CDR3 is 15 residues. The V gene's germline CDR1 is SGHTA and CDR2 FQGNSA. The DNA for the CDR3 is TGTGCCAGCAGCCCCCGACTAGCGGGAGGGCACGAGCAGTACTTC. This encodes CASSPRLAGGHEQYF.

Only a few counts were recorded for this clonotype. The chain links TRBV19 to TRBJ2-3; no clear D gene. The V end lost 10 bases, the J end lost 0 bases, and 14 bases lay between the germline ends. From germline, CDR1 is LNHDA and CDR2 SQIVND (reference sequence). CDR3 size: 14 residues. The DNA for the CDR3 is TGTGCCACTCAAACCTCTTATAGCACAGATACGCAGTATTTT. Protein product: CATQTSYSTDTQYF.

This sequence joins TRBV19 and TRBJ2-1; 9 positions match TRBD2. This CDR3 spans 13 amino acids. V shed 7 bases, J shed 2 bases, and the junction held 0 bases outside the gene matches. Germline values: CDR1 LNHDA, CDR2 SQIVND (reference sequence). The DNA of the CDR3 is TGTGCCAGTACTAGCGGGACCTACAATGAGCAGTTCTTC. Translation gives CASTSGTYNEQFF.

In regard to this clonotype: Its ends do not fully match the called genes, so a read error is possible. The J gene is TRBJ1-5, the V gene TRBV6-1; no clear D gene. Germline loops: CDR1 MNHNS, CDR2 SASEGT. This CDR3 spans 13 amino acids. The CDR3 sequence is CANSYGQLGSQHF. The CDR3 region has the DNA TGTGCCAACAGTTACGGGCAATTAGGGTCCCAGCATTTT.

In this sample, this clonotype turned up a few times. V usage is TRBV30 and J usage is TRBJ1-1; D is unclear. The V gene lost 5 bases and the J gene lost 0 bases, with 10 bases spanning the gap. CDR3 length: 13 amino acids. Germline assignment: CDR1 GTSNPN and CDR2 SVGIG (reference sequence). The CDR3 DNA reads as TGTGCCTGGGGGCCCCATTTGAACACTGAAGCTTTCTTT. It is translated as CAWGPHLNTEAFF.

This clonotype has just a few counts. The chain joins TRBV12-3 or TRBV12-4 to TRBJ1-3, with D unresolved. This CDR3 region has 16 residues. Trimming left V 6 bases short and J 0 bases short, with 15 bases between. This CDR3 is CASSPIAASSGNTIYF. The CDR3 DNA reads as TGTGCCAGCAGCCCCATTGCCGCCAGCTCTGGAAACACCATATATTTT.

The genes are TRBV7-9 and TRBJ2-7; the D call may be TRBD1 or TRBD2 (6 bases each). In germline, CDR1 is SEHNR, CDR2 FQNEAQ (reference sequence). The CDR3 covers 15 residues. V dropped 6 bases and J dropped 2 bases, with 17 bases sitting between them. The chain's CDR3 is CASREDWGAPYEQYF. The CDR3 region has the DNA TGTGCCAGCAGGGAGGATTGGGGGGCTCCCTACGAGCAGTACTTC. Full variable domain (missing parts from reference TRBV7-9 and TRBJ2-7): DTGVSQNPRHKITKRGQNVTFRCDPISEHNRLYWYRQTLGQGPEFLTYFQNEAQLEKSRLLSDRFSAERPKGSFSTLEIQRTEQGDSAMYLCASREDWGAPYEQYFGPGTRLTVT.

The chain joins TRBV20-1 to TRBJ2-7; D unclear. The CDR3 has 15 residues. The V gene lost 3 bases and the J gene lost 1 base, with 16 bases spanning the gap. Germline V gene sequence: CDR1 DFQATT, CDR2 SNEGSKA (reference sequence). The CDR3 DNA is TGCAGTGCTAGTCCGAGGAAACCCTTTTCCTACGAGCAGTACTTC. Translation: CSASPRKPFSYEQYF.

This clonotype was counted ten times or more. The chain combines TRBV29-1 with TRBJ2-5; 16 bases map to TRBD2. The junction had 5 bases not matched to a gene; V was cut back by 4 bases and J by 6 bases. The CDR3 runs 15 residues. The V gene's germline CDR1 is SQVTM and CDR2 ANQGSEA. Here the CDR3 reads CSVVGTSGREKTQYF. CDR3 DNA: TGCAGCGTTGTGGGGACTAGCGGGAGGGAGAAGACCCAGTACTTC.